This T cell receptor beta chain was sequenced in a study of CD8 T cells in Susac syndrome. Healthy donors constituted the controls, which were matched for age and sex. Negative magnetic isolation gave CD8+ and CD4+ cells; FACS enriched CD8+ TEMRA. cDNA came from around 0.5 to 1 ug RNA primed by random hexamers. Multiplex immunoSEQ PCR targeted 54 Vbeta and 13 Jbeta TCR beta segments. TCRdb re-called the immunoSEQ multiplex PCR reads through MiXCR, storing one row per CDR3 protein. The repertoire has 100,000 to 150,000 distinct CDR3 sequences, around 96% of them found once; the top ten carry 0.065% to 0.09%. Germline CDR1 MNHEY, CDR2 SVGEGT. This CDR3 region has 16 residues. With V trimmed by 4 bases and J by 4 bases, 9 bases remained unmatched.

This TCR was sampled from a human donor in good health. The chain couples TRBV6-2 or TRBV6-3 to TRBJ2-2, with 7 bases fitting TRBD1. Sequencing used CD4+ T cells from PBMCs. This CDR3 reads CASSSPRTGITGELFF. CDR3 sequence (DNA): TGTGCCAGCAGTTCGCCGAGGACAGGAATCACCGGGGAGCTGTTTTTT.